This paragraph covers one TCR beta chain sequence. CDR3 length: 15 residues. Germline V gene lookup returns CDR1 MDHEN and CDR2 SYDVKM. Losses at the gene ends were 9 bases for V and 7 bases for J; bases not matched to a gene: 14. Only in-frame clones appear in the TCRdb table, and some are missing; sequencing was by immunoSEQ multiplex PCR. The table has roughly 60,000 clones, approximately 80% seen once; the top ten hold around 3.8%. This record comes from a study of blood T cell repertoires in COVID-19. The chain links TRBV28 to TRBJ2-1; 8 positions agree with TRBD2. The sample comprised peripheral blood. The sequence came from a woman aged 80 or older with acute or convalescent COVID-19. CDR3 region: CASSIAGRGQNEQFF. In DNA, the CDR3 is TGTGCCAGTTCTATAGCGGGGAGAGGTCAAAATGAGCAGTTCTTC.